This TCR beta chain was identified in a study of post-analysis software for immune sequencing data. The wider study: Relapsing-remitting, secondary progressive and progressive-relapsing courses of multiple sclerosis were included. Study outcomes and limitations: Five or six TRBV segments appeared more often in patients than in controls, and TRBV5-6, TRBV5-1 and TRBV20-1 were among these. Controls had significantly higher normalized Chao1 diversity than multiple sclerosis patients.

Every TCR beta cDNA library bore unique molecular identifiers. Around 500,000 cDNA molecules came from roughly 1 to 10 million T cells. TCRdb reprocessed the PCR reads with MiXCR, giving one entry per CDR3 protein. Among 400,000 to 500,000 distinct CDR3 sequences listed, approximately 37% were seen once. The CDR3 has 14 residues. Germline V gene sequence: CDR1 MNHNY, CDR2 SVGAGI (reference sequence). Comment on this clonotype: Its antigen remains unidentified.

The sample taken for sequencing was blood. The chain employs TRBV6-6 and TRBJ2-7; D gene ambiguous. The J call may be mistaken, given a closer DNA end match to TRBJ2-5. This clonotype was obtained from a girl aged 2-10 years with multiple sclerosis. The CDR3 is CASSRTPGQETQYF. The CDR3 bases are TGTGCCAGCAGCCGCACCCCGGGTCAAGAGACCCAGTACTTC.